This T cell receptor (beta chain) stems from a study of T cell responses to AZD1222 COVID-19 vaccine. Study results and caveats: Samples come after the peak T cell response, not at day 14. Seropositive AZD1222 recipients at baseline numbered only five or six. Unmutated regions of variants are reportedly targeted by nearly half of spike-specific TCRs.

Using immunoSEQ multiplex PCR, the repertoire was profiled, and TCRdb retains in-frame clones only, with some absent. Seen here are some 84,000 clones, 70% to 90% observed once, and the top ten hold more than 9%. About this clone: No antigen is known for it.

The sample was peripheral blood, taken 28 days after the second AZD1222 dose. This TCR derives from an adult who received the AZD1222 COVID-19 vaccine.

The CDR3 protein is CASSTLGTGATEAFF. In nucleotides, the CDR3 is TGTGCCAGTAGTACCCTAGGGACAGGGGCCACTGAAGCTTTCTTT. The chain joins TRBV19 to TRBJ1-1; 10 bases are a match to TRBD1. The CDR3 extends over 15 amino acids. The trim removed 4 bases at V and 4 bases at J, leaving 6 bases unmatched. Germline CDR1 is LNHDA and CDR2 is SQIVND (reference sequence).